The source of this T cell receptor (beta chain) is a study of OX40 agonist ivuxolimab in advanced cancers. With 0 bases removed from V and 0 bases from J, the gap between germline ends came to 8 bases. Germline loops: CDR1 SGHRS, CDR2 YFSETQ. The CDR3 consists of 15 residues. It was autoimmune disease history or systemic immunosuppression that excluded patients. Study observations and caveats: In the 0.1-3.0 mg/kg groups, partial responders showed among the lowest expansion.

As concerns this clone: Its target is not known.

TCRdb's copy holds only in-frame clones and misses some; the assay was immunoSEQ multiplex PCR. The sample records 50,000 to 65,000 clones, over 75% being singletons. This TCR derives from an adult with an advanced solid tumor such as melanoma, head and neck, liver or kidney cancer. The rearrangement uses TRBV5-1 and TRBJ2-3, with a tentative D call TRBD1 (5 bases). The material sequenced was CD4+ or CD8+ T cells sorted from blood, taken in a trial of the OX40 agonist ivuxolimab. The CDR3: CASSLARVSTDTQYF. DNA of the CDR3: TGCGCCAGCAGCTTGGCCAGGGTGAGCACAGATACGCAGTATTTT. Complete variable domain (other parts from reference TRBV5-1 and TRBJ2-3): KAGVTQTPRYLIKTRGQQVTLSCSPISGHRSVSWYQQTPGQGLQFLFEYFSETQRNKGNFPGRFSGRQFSNSRSEMNVSTLELGDSALYLCASSLARVSTDTQYFGPGTRLTVL.